The sample holds one count of the clone carrying this TCR beta chain. Its antigen is currently unknown. Repertoires were generated with immunoSEQ multiplex PCR, while TCRdb's copy carries only in-frame clones and drops some. This table has approximately 78,000 clones, over 75% appearing once. The data derive from a study of graft-versus-host responses after intestinal transplantation. The V segment lost 3 bases and the J segment 2 bases; nucleotides outside the gene matches: 7. Germline V gene data show CDR1 as MNHNS and CDR2 as SASEGT. The CDR3 has 17 residues. Study-wide points: Present in recipient marrow, GvH clones included some that appeared first in ileum or blood.

J is TRBJ2-7 and V is TRBV6-1; TRBD2 agrees at 13 bases. The receptor comes from a human donor who was the organ donor for an intestinal transplant. This material consisted of unstimulated CD8+ T cells sorted from spleen or lymph node cells, taken before transplant. This chain's CDR3 is CASSDRPGLAGTYEQYF. CDR3 nucleotide sequence: TGTGCCAGCAGTGACCGCCCGGGACTAGCGGGAACCTACGAGCAGTACTTC.